One and the same sample provided the 19 T cell receptor beta chains below, sequenced in a study of cytomegalovirus exposure and HLA in healthy donors. PCR amplification relied on 60 Vbeta primers (plus 13 Jbeta primers). Sequencing was performed with immunoSEQ multiplex PCR; in TCRdb, only in-frame clones are kept and a portion is missing. This repertoire shows 110,000 to 150,000 clones, 78% found once; its top ten account for 2.5% to 3.5%. Sequenced: PBMCs. The receptors originated from a male donor in good health and CMV-seronegative.

The chain joins TRBV6-5 to TRBJ1-1; TRBD1 aligns across 12 bases. Germline CDR1 is MNHEY and CDR2 is SVGAGI. V trimming: 2 bases; J trimming: 4 bases; junction bases outside the gene matches: 5. The CDR3 totals 16 residues. CDR3 amino acids: CASSYGTGGVGTEAFF. CDR3 DNA sequence: TGTGCCAGCAGTTACGGGACAGGGGGCGTGGGCACTGAAGCTTTCTTT.

V and J are TRBV5-6 and TRBJ1-1; 8 bases are shared with TRBD1. The length of the CDR3 is 13 residues. The V gene end was trimmed by 4 bases and the J gene end by 4 bases; junction bases not matched to a gene: 3. Looked up from germline, CDR1 is SGHDT and CDR2 is YYEEEE. The CDR3 spells CASSPDRVTEAFF. CDR3 coding DNA: TGTGCCAGCAGCCCGGACAGGGTCACTGAAGCTTTCTTT. The entire variable domain, with the rest obtained from reference TRBV5-6 and TRBJ1-1, is as follows: DAGVTQSPTHLIKTRGQQVTLRCSPKSGHDTVSWYQQALGQGPQFIFQYYEEEERQRGNFPDRFSGHQFPNYSSELNVNALLLGDSALYLCASSPDRVTEAFFGQGTRLTVV.

The gene calls are TRBV18 and TRBJ2-7, with 7 nucleotides matching TRBD2. CDR1 is KGHSH, CDR2 LQKENI, per germline. The CDR3 runs 13 residues. V gave up 6 bases and J gave up 6 bases; unmatched junction bases: 8. As DNA, the CDR3 is TGTGCCAGCTCGTCCGGGCGGGGGAGCGAGCAGTACTTC. Its protein product is CASSSGRGSEQYF. Together with reference TRBV18 and TRBJ2-7, the CDR3 gives the full variable domain: NAGVMQNPRHLVRRRGQEARLRCSPMKGHSHVYWYRQLPEEGLKFMVYLQKENIIDESGMPKERFSAEFPKEGPSILRIQQVVRGDSAAYFCASSSGRGSEQYFGPGTRLTVT.

The V call is TRBV14, the J call TRBJ2-3; TRBD1 matches 7 bases. There are 14 residues in the CDR3. Germline V CDR1 and CDR2: SGHDN, FVKESK. Germline trimming cut 3 bases from V and 4 bases from J; bases unmatched to any gene: 4. The CDR3 DNA follows: TGTGCCAGCAGCCAGAGGGGGCGGGCAGATACGCAGTATTTT. Translation: CASSQRGRADTQYF.

This clone was seen once. V is TRBV18 and J is TRBJ2-5; 9 nucleotides align to TRBD1. Germline values: CDR1 KGHSH, CDR2 LQKENI. The V gene end was trimmed by 6 bases and the J gene end by 3 bases; junction bases not matched to a gene: 2. The CDR3 is made up of 13 amino acids. CDR3 in amino acids: CASSGTGKETQYF. For the CDR3, the DNA is TGTGCCAGCTCCGGGACAGGGAAAGAGACCCAGTACTTC.

The gene calls are TRBV4-3 and TRBJ1-4; maybe TRBD1 (5 bases). Germline CDR1 LGHNA, CDR2 YSLEER. V lost 1 base to trimming and J lost 1 base, with 10 bases between them. The CDR3 extends over 16 amino acids. The CDR3 DNA is TGCGCCAGCAGCCAAGGCTGGAGGGGAACTAATGAAAAACTGTTTTTT. The encoded protein is CASSQGWRGTNEKLFF.

The V gene is TRBV7-9, the J gene TRBJ2-7, with 8 bases aligning to TRBD1. The ends lost 1 base at V and 3 bases at J; junction bases unmatched: 8. CDR1 is SEHNR, CDR2 FQNEAQ, per germline (reference sequence). This CDR3 is 16 amino acids long. CDR3 in DNA: TGTGCCAGCAGCTTAGTGGGGGACAGGCCGAACTACGAGCAGTACTTC. This gives the protein CASSLVGDRPNYEQYF. The variable domain in full, with the rest retrieved from reference TRBV7-9 and TRBJ2-7, is DTGVSQNPRHKITKRGQNVTFRCDPISEHNRLYWYRQTLGQGPEFLTYFQNEAQLEKSRLLSDRFSAERPKGSFSTLEIQRTEQGDSAMYLCASSLVGDRPNYEQYFGPGTRLTVT.

This chain links TRBV5-6 with TRBJ2-3, with TRBD2 matching 8 bases. V was pared by 2 bases and J by 2 bases, with 7 bases of the junction left unmatched. Germline V lookup: CDR1 SGHDT, CDR2 YYEEEE. The CDR3 is 16 amino acids. The CDR3 DNA follows: TGTGCCAGCAGCTTCGGGGGGGCCTTGATCACAGATACGCAGTATTTT. Translation gives CASSFGGALITDTQYF.

V usage is TRBV4-3 and J usage is TRBJ2-3; unclear D gene. CDR1 and CDR2 (germline): LGHNA, YSLEER. CDR3 size: 13 residues. V was trimmed by 3 bases and J by 0 bases, leaving 4 bases between them. The CDR3 is CASSHLSTDTQYF. As DNA, the CDR3 is TGCGCCAGCAGCCATTTAAGCACAGATACGCAGTATTTT.

This clone was seen only a few times. This chain connects TRBV5-1 to TRBJ1-4; D is ambiguous. The V end lost 3 bases, the J end lost 11 bases, and 8 bases lay between the germline ends. Germline CDR1 and CDR2: SGHRS and YFSETQ. This CDR3 is 11 amino acids long. In nucleotides, the CDR3 is TGCGCCAGCAGCTACGCCGGGAAACTGTTTTTT. It specifies CASSYAGKLFF.

This chain connects TRBV7-2 to TRBJ2-3; D call uncertain. Trimming left V 4 bases short and J 2 bases short, with 4 bases between. The CDR3 covers 12 residues. The germline V gene has CDR1 SGHTA and CDR2 FQGNSA. The CDR3: CASSSFTDTQYF. The CDR3 nucleotides read TGTGCCAGCAGCTCTTTCACAGATACGCAGTATTTT.

The chain carries TRBV30 and TRBJ1-1; perhaps TRBD1 as D (5 bases). Germline V gene lookup returns CDR1 GTSNPN and CDR2 SVGIG (reference sequence). Trimming cost V 2 bases and J 1 base, with 11 bases left between them. This CDR3 is built from 14 residues. CDR3 DNA: TGTGCCTGGAGTAGGGGCCACCCGAACACTGAAGCTTTCTTT. It specifies CAWSRGHPNTEAFF.

The chain employs TRBV18 and TRBJ1-2, with TRBD1 identical over 8 bases. The J segment lost 8 bases and the V segment lost 2 bases, leaving 16 bases of the junction unmatched. This CDR3 spans 17 amino acids. Germline loops: CDR1 KGHSH, CDR2 LQKENI. The CDR3 sequence is CASSPKEPGQDSYGYTF. The CDR3, as DNA: TGTGCCAGCTCACCAAAGGAACCGGGACAGGATTCTTACGGCTACACCTTC. The complete variable domain, with remaining parts taken from reference TRBV18 and TRBJ1-2, reads NAGVMQNPRHLVRRRGQEARLRCSPMKGHSHVYWYRQLPEEGLKFMVYLQKENIIDESGMPKERFSAEFPKEGPSILRIQQVVRGDSAAYFCASSPKEPGQDSYGYTFGSGTRLTVV.

This clone occurred a few times. The rearrangement uses TRBV5-6 and TRBJ1-1, with a possible D match to TRBD1 (6 bases). In germline, CDR1 is SGHDT, CDR2 YYEEEE. The CDR3 runs 17 residues. V was clipped by 3 bases and J by 0 bases, with 18 bases between them. CDR3 sequence (DNA): TGTGCCAGCAGCTGGGGGCTCGGGGACCGAGTGAACACTGAAGCTTTCTTT. Its translation: CASSWGLGDRVNTEAFF.

The rearrangement joins TRBV7-2 to TRBJ2-7; 9 bases fit TRBD2. The CDR3 totals 16 residues. The germline V gene has CDR1 SGHTA and CDR2 FQGNSA. Trimming at V came to 11 bases and at J to 3 bases, leaving 17 bases not matched to a gene. CDR3 nucleotides: TGTGCCCGCAAAGAGGGTATGGCTAGCGGGATCTACGAGCAGTACTTC. It yields the protein CARKEGMASGIYEQYF. Looking up the rest from reference TRBV7-2 and TRBJ2-7 gives the full variable domain: GAGVSQSPSNKVTEKGKDVELRCDPISGHTALYWYRQSLGQGLEFLIYFQGNSAPDKSGLPSDRFSAERTGGSVSTLTIQRTQQEDSAVYLCARKEGMASGIYEQYFGPGTRLTVT.

V gene TRBV5-5 combines with J gene TRBJ1-1, with D perhaps TRBD1 (5 bases). Germline values: CDR1 SGHKS, CDR2 YYEKEE (reference sequence). With 3 bases removed from V and 1 base from J, the gap between germline ends came to 7 bases. The length of the CDR3 is 13 residues. The CDR3 region has the DNA TGTGCCAGCAGCTCCCAGGGGAACACTGAAGCTTTCTTT. Its protein is CASSSQGNTEAFF.

This chain links TRBV5-1 with TRBJ2-2; D ambiguous. The germline CDR1 and CDR2 sequences are SGHRS and YFSETQ. The length of the CDR3 is 15 residues. V was shortened by 0 bases and J by 0 bases, with 6 bases between the two germline ends. CDR3 sequence reads: CASSLARTNTGELFF. DNA for the CDR3: TGCGCCAGCAGCTTGGCGAGGACGAACACCGGGGAGCTGTTTTTT.

V usage is TRBV5-3 and J usage is TRBJ1-1; 10 bases are shared with TRBD1. TRBV5-3 is an ORF, and what it does is uncertain. Unmatched junction bases numbered 10, after V lost 4 bases and J lost 4 bases. The CDR3 sequence is 16 residues long. Written as DNA, the CDR3 is TGTGCCAGAAGCATTGCCGGGACAGGGGTTCGCACTGAAGCTTTCTTT. Protein: CARSIAGTGVRTEAFF.

The CDR3 loop reads CAWSGGWEKLFF. The CDR3 DNA reads TGTGCCTGGAGCGGGGGGTGGGAAAAACTGTTTTTT. The rearrangement links TRBV30 to TRBJ1-4, with a possible D match to TRBD1 (5 bases). The V end lost 3 bases, the J end lost 8 bases, and 10 bases lay between the germline ends. Germline V gene data show CDR1 as GTSNPN and CDR2 as SVGIG (reference sequence). The CDR3 consists of 12 residues. The variable domain in full, with the rest retrieved from reference TRBV30 and TRBJ1-4, is SQTIHQWPATLVQPVGSPLSLECTVEGTSNPNLYWYRQAAGRGLQLLFYSVGIGQISSEVPQNLSASRPQDRQFILSSKKLLLSDSGFYLCAWSGGWEKLFFGSGTQLSVL.